This TCR beta chain stems from a study of blood T cell repertoires in COVID-19 (dated by TCRdb to 2020 to 2022). Some background on the complete study: Samples covering the acute and convalescent phases of COVID-19 were provided by collaborators in the United States, Italy and Spain. The material from the prospective study consisted of cDNA or gDNA derived from T cells, B-cell-depleted T cells, or PBMCs. Deeply sampled blood TCRbeta repertoires from subjects exposed to, actively infected with, or recovered from COVID-19 were included in the dataset. The repertoires were released in a freely available public database meant as a resource for research on the immune response to SARS-CoV-2. Samples came from the ongoing ImmuneRACE study (first 160 participants) plus 1,254 subjects from 6 global collaborators. Nearly every sample came with metadata listing a de-identified subject ID, COVID-19 status, age in years and sex. HLA class I and class II types, where available, came from metadata supplied by the sample provider rather than from assay-based typing. Summary of the overall study and its limitations: The quantity of clinical and demographic metadata differed by source and by participant and was supplied without curation.

Each collaborating institution followed its own protocols to collect whole blood in K2EDTA tubes. For TCRbeta analysis, collaborator samples were shipped as frozen whole blood, as isolated PBMCs, or as DNA extracted from either sample type. TCRbeta CDR3 regions were amplified from genomic DNA by means of the immunoSEQ Assay, a bias-controlled multiplex PCR. Turning to the authors' computational methods: Within the assay, amplification of reference gene primers was used to estimate how many nucleated cells each sample contained. To quantify the absolute abundance of each unique TCRbeta CDR3 rearrangement, sequence reads were collapsed and filtered. Productive Simpson clonality was computed per sample as the square root of Simpson's diversity index over productive rearrangements. TCRdb re-hosts the immuneACCESS table, in-frame sequences only. Its copies lack some clones; in the studies checked, an unresolved V gene accounts for under half of them, and the cause for the rest is not known. V and J calls and clone size come straight from that table; D and trimming were deduced from the DNA. This sample lists around 95,000 clones; around nine tenths were detected once. The biggest ten clones account for approximately 5.1% of the sample.

Comments on this clone: Its binding antigen is unknown. Within one base of it there is no much larger clone, and no base qualities were kept.

Via the germline V gene (reference sequence), CDR1 is GTSNPN and CDR2 SVGIG. V and J are truncated by 1 base and 9 bases respectively, leaving an intervening sequence of 16 bases. Reading from cysteine to phenylalanine, the CDR3 counts 14 amino acids. The DNA shown is the 42-base CDR3, in frame from base 1. Sequenced input: peripheral blood. The rearranged segments are TRBV30 and TRBJ2-1, and TRBD1 may be the D gene, going by 6 matching bases. The source of this sequence is a man aged 50 to 60 with acute or convalescent COVID-19. The nucleotides are TGTGCCTGGAGTGGGACAGTTCTAGGTGGTGAGCAGTTCTTC. The resulting protein is CAWSGTVLGGEQFF.